The present T cell receptor beta chain was sequenced within a study of T cells after yellow fever vaccination. Study-wide findings and caveats: The secondary response peaked faster, at day 5 versus 15, but was weaker.

From the 5' RACE reads, TCRdb called clonotypes with MiXCR, one entry per CDR3 protein. Among 250,000 to 350,000 distinct CDR3 sequences listed, around 6.8% were seen once. Concerning this clonotype itself: Its antigen is not known.

The length of the CDR3 is 14 residues. Trimming pared 5 bases from V and 7 bases from J, leaving 16 bases between. The germline CDR1 and CDR2 sequences are SGHKS and YYEKEE (reference sequence). The source is a man aged 18 to 29 who received the YFV17D yellow fever vaccine. The chain combines TRBV5-5 with TRBJ1-5; D gene ambiguous. This material consisted of PBMCs, taken about 49 days after the first yellow fever vaccination. CDR3 region: CASSVLGARQPQHF. The CDR3 DNA is TGTGCCAGCAGTGTCTTGGGTGCGAGGCAGCCCCAGCATTTT.